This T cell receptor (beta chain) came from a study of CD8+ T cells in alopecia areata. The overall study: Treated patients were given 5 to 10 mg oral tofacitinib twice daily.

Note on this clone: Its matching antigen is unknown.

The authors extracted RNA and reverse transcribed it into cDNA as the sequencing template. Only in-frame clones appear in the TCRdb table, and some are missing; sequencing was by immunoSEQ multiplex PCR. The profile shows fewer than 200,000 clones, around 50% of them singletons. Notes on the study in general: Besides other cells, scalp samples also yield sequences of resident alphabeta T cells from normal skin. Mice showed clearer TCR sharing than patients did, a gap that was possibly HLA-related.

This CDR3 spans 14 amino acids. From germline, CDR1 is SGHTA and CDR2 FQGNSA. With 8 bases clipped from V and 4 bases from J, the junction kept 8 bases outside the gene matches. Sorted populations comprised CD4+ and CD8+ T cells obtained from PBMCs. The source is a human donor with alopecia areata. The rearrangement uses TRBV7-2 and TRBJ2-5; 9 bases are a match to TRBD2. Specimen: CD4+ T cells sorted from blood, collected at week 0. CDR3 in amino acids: CASLDSGGSETQYF. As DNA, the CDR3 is TGTGCCAGCTTGGATAGCGGGGGCTCAGAGACCCAGTACTTC. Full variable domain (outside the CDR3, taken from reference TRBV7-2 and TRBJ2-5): GAGVSQSPSNKVTEKGKDVELRCDPISGHTALYWYRQSLGQGLEFLIYFQGNSAPDKSGLPSDRFSAERTGGSVSTLTIQRTQQEDSAVYLCASLDSGGSETQYFGPGTRLLVL.